A selection of T cell receptor beta chains follows, all from one sample in a study of blood T cell repertoires in COVID-19. Measured with immunoSEQ multiplex PCR; TCRdb has only the in-frame clones, and not every one. The sample has about 360,000 clones, 80% to 90% seen once. Sequenced sample: peripheral blood. These receptors originate from a woman aged 60 to 75 with COVID-19, enrolled during active disease. CDR3s include the opening cysteine and the closing phenylalanine or tryptophan. The order of the fields is V gene, D gene, clone size, J gene, CDR3 protein, CDR3 DNA. A D gene is named only where the DNA matches it firmly. The size field is filled for only some rows; it gives once, few, many or a size class.

V gene: TRBV5-6; D gene: .; clone size: once; J gene: TRBJ1-2; CDR3 protein: CASRMGVGGYTF; CDR3 DNA: TGTGCCAGCAGGATGGGAGTTGGAGGCTACACCTTC
V gene: TRBV5-1; D gene: .; clone size: .; J gene: TRBJ2-2; CDR3 protein: CASSLVSGRGDTGELFF; CDR3 DNA: TGCGCCAGCAGCTTGGTTTCGGGCAGGGGGGACACCGGGGAGCTGTTTTTT
V gene: TRBV5-6; D gene: .; clone size: .; J gene: TRBJ1-2; CDR3 protein: CASSLYGANYGYTF; CDR3 DNA: TGTGCCAGCAGCTTATACGGGGCTAACTATGGCTACACCTTC
V gene: TRBV5-4; D gene: .; clone size: few; J gene: TRBJ2-5; CDR3 protein: CASSWVGGETQYF; CDR3 DNA: TGTGCCAGCAGCTGGGTCGGGGGAGAGACCCAGTACTTC
V gene: TRBV10-3; D gene: .; clone size: .; J gene: TRBJ1-2; CDR3 protein: CAISESPVMTEGGYTF; CDR3 DNA: TGTGCCATCAGTGAGTCTCCCGTCATGACTGAGGGTGGCTACACCTTC
V gene: TRBV11-2; D gene: TRBD1; clone size: .; J gene: TRBJ2-7; CDR3 protein: CASSQQGESYEQYF; CDR3 DNA: TGTGCCAGCAGCCAACAGGGGGAATCCTACGAGCAGTACTTC
V gene: TRBV6-2/TRBV6-3; D gene: TRBD1; clone size: .; J gene: TRBJ1-4; CDR3 protein: CASSPSIDRGHGEKLFF; CDR3 DNA: TGTGCCAGCAGCCCCTCTATCGACAGGGGGCATGGTGAAAAACTGTTTTTT
V gene: TRBV2; D gene: .; clone size: .; J gene: TRBJ2-2; CDR3 protein: CASSEAYSTGTGELFF; CDR3 DNA: TGTGCCAGCAGTGAAGCTTACTCAACGGGCACCGGGGAGCTGTTTTTT
V gene: TRBV20-1; D gene: .; clone size: .; J gene: TRBJ2-7; CDR3 protein: CSARDLYEQYF; CDR3 DNA: TGCAGTGCTAGAGACCTCTACGAGCAGTACTTC
V gene: TRBV9; D gene: .; clone size: .; J gene: TRBJ1-3; CDR3 protein: CASSVDSGSGNTIYF; CDR3 DNA: TGTGCCAGCAGCGTAGACAGCGGCTCTGGAAACACCATATATTTT
V gene: TRBV9; D gene: TRBD1; clone size: .; J gene: TRBJ1-2; CDR3 protein: CASSVSGQGDGYTF; CDR3 DNA: TGTGCCAGCAGCGTATCGGGACAGGGGGACGGCTACACCTTC
V gene: TRBV5-5; D gene: .; clone size: .; J gene: TRBJ1-1; CDR3 protein: CASSPETGRSTEAFF; CDR3 DNA: TGTGCCAGCAGCCCGGAAACAGGGCGGAGCACTGAAGCTTTCTTT
V gene: TRBV18; D gene: TRBD1; clone size: .; J gene: TRBJ1-2; CDR3 protein: CASSAGTELYGYTF; CDR3 DNA: TGTGCCAGCTCAGCGGGGACAGAACTCTATGGCTACACCTTC